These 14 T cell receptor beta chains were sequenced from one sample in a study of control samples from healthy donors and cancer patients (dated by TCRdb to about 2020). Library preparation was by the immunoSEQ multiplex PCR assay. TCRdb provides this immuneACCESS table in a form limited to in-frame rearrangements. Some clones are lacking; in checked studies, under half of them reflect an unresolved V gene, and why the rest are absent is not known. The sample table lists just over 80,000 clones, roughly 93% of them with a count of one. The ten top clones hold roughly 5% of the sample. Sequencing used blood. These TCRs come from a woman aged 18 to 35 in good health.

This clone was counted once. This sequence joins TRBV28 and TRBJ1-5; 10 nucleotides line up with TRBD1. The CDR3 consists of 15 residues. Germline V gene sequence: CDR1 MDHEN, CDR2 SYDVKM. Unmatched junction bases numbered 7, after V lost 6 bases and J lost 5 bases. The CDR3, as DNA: TGTGCCAGCAGAGAGACAGGGGGCGATTATCAGCCCCAGCATTTT. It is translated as CASRETGGDYQPQHF.

The chain's CDR3 is CASSLESRGLAGTGELFF. The CDR3 DNA follows: TGTGCCAGCAGTTTGGAATCTCGGGGACTAGCGGGCACCGGGGAGCTGTTTTTT. The rearrangement links TRBV27 to TRBJ2-2, with 12 nucleotides matching TRBD2. Germline V gene lookup returns CDR1 MNHEY and CDR2 SMNVEV (reference sequence). This CDR3 has 18 amino acids. V trimming: 3 bases; J trimming: 4 bases; junction bases outside the gene matches: 9.

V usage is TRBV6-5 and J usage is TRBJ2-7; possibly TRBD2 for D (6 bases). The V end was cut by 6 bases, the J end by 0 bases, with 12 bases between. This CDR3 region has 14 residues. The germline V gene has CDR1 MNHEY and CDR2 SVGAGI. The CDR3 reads CASRQTSNSYEQYF. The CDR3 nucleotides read TGTGCCAGCAGGCAGACTAGTAACTCCTACGAGCAGTACTTC.

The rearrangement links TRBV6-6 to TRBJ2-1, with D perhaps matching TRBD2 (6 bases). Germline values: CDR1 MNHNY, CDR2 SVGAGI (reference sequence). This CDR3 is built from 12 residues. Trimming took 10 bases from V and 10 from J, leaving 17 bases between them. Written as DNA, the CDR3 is TGTGCCATAAAACCGGGGGACCAAGAGCAGTTCTTC. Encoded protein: CAIKPGDQEQFF.

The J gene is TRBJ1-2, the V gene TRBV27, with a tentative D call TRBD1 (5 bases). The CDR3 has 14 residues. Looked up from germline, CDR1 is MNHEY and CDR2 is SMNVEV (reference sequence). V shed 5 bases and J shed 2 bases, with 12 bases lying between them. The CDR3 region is CASSDRQRNYGYTF. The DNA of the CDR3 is TGTGCCAGCAGTGATAGACAGAGAAACTATGGCTACACCTTC.

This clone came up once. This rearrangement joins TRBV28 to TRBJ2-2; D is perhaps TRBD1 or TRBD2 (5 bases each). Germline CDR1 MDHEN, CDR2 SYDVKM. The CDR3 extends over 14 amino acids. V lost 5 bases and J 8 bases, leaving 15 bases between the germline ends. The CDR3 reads CASSPGRVRGELFF. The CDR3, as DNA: TGTGCCAGCAGTCCAGGGCGGGTCAGGGGGGAGCTGTTTTTT.

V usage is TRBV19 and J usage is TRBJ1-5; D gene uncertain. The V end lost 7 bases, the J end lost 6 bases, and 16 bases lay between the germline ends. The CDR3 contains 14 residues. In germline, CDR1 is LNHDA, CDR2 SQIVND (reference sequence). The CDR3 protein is CASTLAGSPQPQHF. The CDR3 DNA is TGTGCCAGTACCCTGGCGGGGTCGCCTCAGCCCCAGCATTTT.

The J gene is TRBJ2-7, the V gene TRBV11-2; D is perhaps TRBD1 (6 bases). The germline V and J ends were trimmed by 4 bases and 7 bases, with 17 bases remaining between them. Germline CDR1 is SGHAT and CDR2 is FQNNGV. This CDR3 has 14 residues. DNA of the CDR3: TGTGCCAGCAGCTCCATTAGGACAGTTTTAGAGCAGTACTTC. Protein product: CASSSIRTVLEQYF.

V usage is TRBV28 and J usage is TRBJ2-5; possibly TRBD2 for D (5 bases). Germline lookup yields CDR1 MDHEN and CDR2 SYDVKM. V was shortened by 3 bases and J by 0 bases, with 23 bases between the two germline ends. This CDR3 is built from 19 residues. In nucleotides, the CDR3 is TGTGCCAGCAGTTTGACAAGGGCTTCTTCTAGCTCCCACCAAGAGACCCAGTACTTC. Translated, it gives CASSLTRASSSSHQETQYF. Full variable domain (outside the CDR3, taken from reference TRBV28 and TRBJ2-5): DVKVTQSSRYLVKRTGEKVFLECVQDMDHENMFWYRQDPGLGLRLIYFSYDVKMKEKGDIPEGYSVSREKKERFSLILESASTNQTSMYLCASSLTRASSSSHQETQYFGPGTRLLVL.

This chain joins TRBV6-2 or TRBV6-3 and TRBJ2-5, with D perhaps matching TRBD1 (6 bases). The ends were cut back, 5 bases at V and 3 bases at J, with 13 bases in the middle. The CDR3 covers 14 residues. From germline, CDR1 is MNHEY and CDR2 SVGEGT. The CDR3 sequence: CASSTPNREETQYF. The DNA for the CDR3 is TGTGCCAGCAGTACGCCCAACAGGGAAGAGACCCAGTACTTC.

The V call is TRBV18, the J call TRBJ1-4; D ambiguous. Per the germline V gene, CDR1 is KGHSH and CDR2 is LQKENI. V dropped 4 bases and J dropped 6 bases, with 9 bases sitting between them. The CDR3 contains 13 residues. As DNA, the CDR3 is TGTGCCAGCTCACGCTCCGGAGATGAAAAACTGTTTTTT. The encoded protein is CASSRSGDEKLFF.

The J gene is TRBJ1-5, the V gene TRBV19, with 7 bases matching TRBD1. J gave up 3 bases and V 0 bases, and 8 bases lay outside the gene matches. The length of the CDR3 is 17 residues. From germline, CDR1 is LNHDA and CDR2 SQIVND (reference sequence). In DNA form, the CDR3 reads TGTGCCAGTAGTATAGATCGGGGACAGAGCTACAATCAGCCCCAGCATTTT. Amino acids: CASSIDRGQSYNQPQHF.

CDR3 sequence: CASSLEQGPDTQYF. The CDR3 DNA is TGCGCCAGCAGCTTGGAACAGGGGCCAGATACGCAGTATTTT. The chain carries TRBV5-1 and TRBJ2-3; the match to TRBD1 covers 7 bases. J lost 4 bases, V lost 0 bases, and 2 bases had no gene match. CDR1 and CDR2 from the germline V gene are SGHRS and YFSETQ. This CDR3 region has 14 residues.

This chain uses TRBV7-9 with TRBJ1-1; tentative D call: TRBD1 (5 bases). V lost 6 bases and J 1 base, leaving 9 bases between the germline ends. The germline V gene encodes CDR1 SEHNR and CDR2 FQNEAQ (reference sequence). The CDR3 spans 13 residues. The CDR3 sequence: CASSGGSNTEAFF. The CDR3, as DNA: TGTGCCAGCAGTGGGGGATCGAACACTGAAGCTTTCTTT.